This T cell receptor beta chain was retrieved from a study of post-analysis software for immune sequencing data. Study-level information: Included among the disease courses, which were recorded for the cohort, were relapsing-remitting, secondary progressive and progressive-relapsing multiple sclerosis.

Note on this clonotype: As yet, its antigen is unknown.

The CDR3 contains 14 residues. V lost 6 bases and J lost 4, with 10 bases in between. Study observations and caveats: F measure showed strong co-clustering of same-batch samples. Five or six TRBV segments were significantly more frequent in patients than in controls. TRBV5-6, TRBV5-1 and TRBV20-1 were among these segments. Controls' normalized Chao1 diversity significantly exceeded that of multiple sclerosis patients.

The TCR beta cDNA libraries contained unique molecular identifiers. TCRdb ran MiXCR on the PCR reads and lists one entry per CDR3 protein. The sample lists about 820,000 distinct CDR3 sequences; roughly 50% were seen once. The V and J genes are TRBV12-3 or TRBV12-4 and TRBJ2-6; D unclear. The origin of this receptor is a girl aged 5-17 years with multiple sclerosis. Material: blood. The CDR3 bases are TGTGCCAGCAGCTTGGGGTACGGGGCCAACGTCCTGACTTTC. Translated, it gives CASSLGYGANVLTF.